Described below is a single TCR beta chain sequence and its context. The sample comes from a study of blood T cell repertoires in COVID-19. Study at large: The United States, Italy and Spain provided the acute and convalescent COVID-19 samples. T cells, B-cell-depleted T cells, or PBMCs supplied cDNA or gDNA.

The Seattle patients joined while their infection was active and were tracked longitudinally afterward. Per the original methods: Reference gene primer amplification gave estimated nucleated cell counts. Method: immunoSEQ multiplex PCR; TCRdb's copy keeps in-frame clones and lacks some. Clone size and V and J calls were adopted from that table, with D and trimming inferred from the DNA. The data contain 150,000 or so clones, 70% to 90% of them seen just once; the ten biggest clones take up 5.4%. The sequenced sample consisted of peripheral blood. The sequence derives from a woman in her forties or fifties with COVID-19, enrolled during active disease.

The CDR3 spells CASSPGAENTEAFF. As DNA, the CDR3 is TGTGCCAGCTCACCTGGAGCGGAAAACACTGAAGCTTTCTTT. The V gene is TRBV18, the J gene TRBJ1-1; D not resolved. V dropped 3 bases and J dropped 2 bases, with 10 bases sitting between them. The CDR3 is made up of 14 amino acids. CDR1 is KGHSH and CDR2 is LQKENI in the germline V gene.